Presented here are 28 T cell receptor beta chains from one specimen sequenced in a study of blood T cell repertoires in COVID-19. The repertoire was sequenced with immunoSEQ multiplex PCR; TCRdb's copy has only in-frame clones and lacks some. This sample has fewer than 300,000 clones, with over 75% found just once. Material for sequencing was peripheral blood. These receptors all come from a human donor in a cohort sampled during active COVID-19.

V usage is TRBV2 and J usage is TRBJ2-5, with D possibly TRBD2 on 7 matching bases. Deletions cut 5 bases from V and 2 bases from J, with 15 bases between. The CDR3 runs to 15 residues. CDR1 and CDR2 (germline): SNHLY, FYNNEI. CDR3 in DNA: TGTGCCAGCAGTCCCCGGGGGGCCCAACAAGAGACCCAGTACTTC. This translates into CASSPRGAQQETQYF.

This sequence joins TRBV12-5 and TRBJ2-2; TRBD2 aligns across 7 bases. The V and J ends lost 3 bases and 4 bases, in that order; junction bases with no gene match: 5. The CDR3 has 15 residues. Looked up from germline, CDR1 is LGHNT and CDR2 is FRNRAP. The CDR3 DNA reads TGTGCTAGTGGTTTCGGGGGGTGGACCACCGGGGAGCTGTTTTTT. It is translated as CASGFGGWTTGELFF.

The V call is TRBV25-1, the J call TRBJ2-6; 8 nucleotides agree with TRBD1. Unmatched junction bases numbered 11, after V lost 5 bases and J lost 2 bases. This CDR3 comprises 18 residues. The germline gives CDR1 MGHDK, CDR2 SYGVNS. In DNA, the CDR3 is TGTGCCAGCAGTCCAACTGGGGACAGGTCGCCTGGGGCCAACGTCCTGACTTTC. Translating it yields CASSPTGDRSPGANVLTF.

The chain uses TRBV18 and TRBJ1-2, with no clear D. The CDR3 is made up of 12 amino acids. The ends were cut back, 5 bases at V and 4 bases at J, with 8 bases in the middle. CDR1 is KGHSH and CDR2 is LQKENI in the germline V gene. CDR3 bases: TGTGCCAGCTCAACTAAAACCTATGGCTACACCTTC. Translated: CASSTKTYGYTF.

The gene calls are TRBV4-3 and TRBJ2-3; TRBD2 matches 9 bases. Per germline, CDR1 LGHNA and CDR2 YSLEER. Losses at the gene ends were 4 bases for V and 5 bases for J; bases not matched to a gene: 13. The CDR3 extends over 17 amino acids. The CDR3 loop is CASSRRTTSGPQDTQYF. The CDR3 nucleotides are TGCGCCAGCAGCCGAAGGACGACTAGCGGACCCCAAGATACGCAGTATTTT.

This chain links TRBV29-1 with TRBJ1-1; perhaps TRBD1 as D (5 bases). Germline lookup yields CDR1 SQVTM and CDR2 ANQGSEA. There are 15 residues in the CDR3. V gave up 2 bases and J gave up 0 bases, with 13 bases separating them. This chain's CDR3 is CSVENRQNMNTEAFF. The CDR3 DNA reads TGCAGCGTTGAAAACAGACAGAACATGAACACTGAAGCTTTCTTT.

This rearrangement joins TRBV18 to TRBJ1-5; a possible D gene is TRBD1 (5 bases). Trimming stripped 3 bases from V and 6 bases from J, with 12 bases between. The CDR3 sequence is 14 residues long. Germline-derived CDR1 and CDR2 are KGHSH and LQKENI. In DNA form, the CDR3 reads TGTGCCAGCTCACCGATCCAGGGTAGTCAGCCCCAGCATTTT. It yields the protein CASSPIQGSQPQHF. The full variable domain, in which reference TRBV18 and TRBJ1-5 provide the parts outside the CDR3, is NAGVMQNPRHLVRRRGQEARLRCSPMKGHSHVYWYRQLPEEGLKFMVYLQKENIIDESGMPKERFSAEFPKEGPSILRIQQVVRGDSAAYFCASSPIQGSQPQHFGDGTRLSIL.

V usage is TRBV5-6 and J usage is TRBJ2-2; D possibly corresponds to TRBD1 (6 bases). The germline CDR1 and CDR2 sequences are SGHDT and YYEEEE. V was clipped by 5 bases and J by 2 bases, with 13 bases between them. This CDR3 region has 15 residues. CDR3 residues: CASSRGMYNTGELFF. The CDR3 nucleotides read TGTGCCAGCAGTAGGGGGATGTATAACACCGGGGAGCTGTTTTTT.

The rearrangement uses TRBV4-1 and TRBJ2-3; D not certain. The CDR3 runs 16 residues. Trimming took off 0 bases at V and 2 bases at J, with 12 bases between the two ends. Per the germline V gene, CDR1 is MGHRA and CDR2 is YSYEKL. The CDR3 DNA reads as TGCGCCAGCAGCCAAGATTTTAGCTCACACACAGATACGCAGTATTTT. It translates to CASSQDFSSHTDTQYF.

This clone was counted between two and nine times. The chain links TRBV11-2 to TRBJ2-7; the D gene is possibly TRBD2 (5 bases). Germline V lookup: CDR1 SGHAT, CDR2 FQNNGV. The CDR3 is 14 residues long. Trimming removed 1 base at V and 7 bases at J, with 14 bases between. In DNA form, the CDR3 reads TGTGCCAGCAGCTTAGGAGGAGGAATGTGGGAGCAGTACTTC. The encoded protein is CASSLGGGMWEQYF.

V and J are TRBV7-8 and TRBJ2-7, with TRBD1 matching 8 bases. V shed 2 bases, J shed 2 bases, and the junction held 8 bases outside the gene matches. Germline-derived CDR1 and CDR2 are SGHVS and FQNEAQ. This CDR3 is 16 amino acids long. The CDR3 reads CASSLLRGRSAYEQYF. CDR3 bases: TGTGCCAGCAGCTTACTCAGGGGGCGGTCCGCCTACGAGCAGTACTTC.

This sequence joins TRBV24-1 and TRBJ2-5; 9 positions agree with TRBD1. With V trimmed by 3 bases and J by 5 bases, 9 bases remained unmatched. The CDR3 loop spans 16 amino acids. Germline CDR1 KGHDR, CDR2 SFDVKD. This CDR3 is CATSDAGTGRGETQYF. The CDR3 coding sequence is TGTGCCACCAGTGATGCCGGGACAGGGCGTGGGGAGACCCAGTACTTC.

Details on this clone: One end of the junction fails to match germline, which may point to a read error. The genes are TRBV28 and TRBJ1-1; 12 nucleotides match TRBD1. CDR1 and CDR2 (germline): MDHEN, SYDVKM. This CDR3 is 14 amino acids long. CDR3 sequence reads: CASSSPGQGAPLVF. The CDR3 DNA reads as TGTGCCAGCAGTTCTCCGGGACAGGGGGCCCCCTTGGTCTTT.

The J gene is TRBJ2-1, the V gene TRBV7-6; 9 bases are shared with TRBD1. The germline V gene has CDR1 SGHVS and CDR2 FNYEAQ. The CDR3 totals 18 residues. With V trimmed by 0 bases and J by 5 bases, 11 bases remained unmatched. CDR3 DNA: TGTGCCAGCAGCTTAGCCCTCTCGTGGGACAGGGCAAACAATGAGCAGTTCTTC. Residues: CASSLALSWDRANNEQFF. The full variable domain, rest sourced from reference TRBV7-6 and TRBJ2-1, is GAGVSQSPRYKVTKRGQDVALRCDPISGHVSLYWYRQALGQGPEFLTYFNYEAQQDKSGLPNDRFSAERPEGSISTLTIQRTEQRDSAMYRCASSLALSWDRANNEQFFGPGTRLTVL.

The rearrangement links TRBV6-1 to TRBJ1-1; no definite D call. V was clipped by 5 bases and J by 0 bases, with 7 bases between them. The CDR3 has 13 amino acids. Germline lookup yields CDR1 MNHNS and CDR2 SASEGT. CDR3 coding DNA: TGTGCCAGCAGTCCTGAGGTGAACACTGAAGCTTTCTTT. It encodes CASSPEVNTEAFF.

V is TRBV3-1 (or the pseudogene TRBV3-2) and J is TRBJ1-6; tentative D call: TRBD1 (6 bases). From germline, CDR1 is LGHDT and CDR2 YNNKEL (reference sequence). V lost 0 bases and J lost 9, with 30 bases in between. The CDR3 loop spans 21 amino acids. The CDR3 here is CASSQEKGPGQSAIGGSPLHF. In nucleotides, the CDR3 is TGTGCCAGCAGCCAAGAGAAGGGGCCTGGACAGTCCGCAATAGGAGGTTCACCCCTCCACTTT.

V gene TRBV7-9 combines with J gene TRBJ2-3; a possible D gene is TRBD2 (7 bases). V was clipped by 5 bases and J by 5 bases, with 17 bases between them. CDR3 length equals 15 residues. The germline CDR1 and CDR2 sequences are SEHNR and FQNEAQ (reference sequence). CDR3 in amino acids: CASSPTNREGDTQYF. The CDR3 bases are TGTGCCAGCAGCCCTACAAACAGGGAGGGAGATACGCAGTATTTT.

Here the CDR3 reads CATSRQGQNEQYF. As DNA, the CDR3 is TGTGCCACCAGCAGACAGGGTCAGAACGAGCAGTACTTC. V is TRBV15 and J is TRBJ2-7; D is perhaps TRBD1 (5 bases). CDR1 is LNHNV and CDR2 is YYDKDF in the germline V gene (reference sequence). V was trimmed by 2 bases and J by 5 bases, leaving 10 bases between them. The CDR3 sequence is 13 residues long.

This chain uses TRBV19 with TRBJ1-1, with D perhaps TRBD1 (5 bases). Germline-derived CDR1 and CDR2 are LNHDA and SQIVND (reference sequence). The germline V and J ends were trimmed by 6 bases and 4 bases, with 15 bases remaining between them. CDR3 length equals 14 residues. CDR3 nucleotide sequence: TGTGCCAGTAGCCCCACTGGGGGGGGCACTGAAGCTTTCTTT. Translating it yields CASSPTGGGTEAFF.

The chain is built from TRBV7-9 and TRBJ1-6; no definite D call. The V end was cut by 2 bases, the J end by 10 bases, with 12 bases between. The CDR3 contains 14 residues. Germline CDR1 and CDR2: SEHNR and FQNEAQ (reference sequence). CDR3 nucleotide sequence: TGTGCCAGCAGCTTACGGGGTTTCGAATCACCCCTCCACTTT. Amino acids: CASSLRGFESPLHF.

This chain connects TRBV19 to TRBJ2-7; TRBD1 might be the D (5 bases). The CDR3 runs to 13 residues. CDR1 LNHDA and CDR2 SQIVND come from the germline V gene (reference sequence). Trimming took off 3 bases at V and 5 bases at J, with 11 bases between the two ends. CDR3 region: CASSIGQKDEQYF. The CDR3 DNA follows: TGTGCCAGTAGTATCGGACAAAAGGACGAGCAGTACTTC. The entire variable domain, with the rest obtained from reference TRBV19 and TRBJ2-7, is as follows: DGGITQSPKYLFRKEGQNVTLSCEQNLNHDAMYWYRQDPGQGLRLIYYSQIVNDFQKGDIAEGYSVSREKKESFPLTVTSAQKNPTAFYLCASSIGQKDEQYFGPGTRLTVT.

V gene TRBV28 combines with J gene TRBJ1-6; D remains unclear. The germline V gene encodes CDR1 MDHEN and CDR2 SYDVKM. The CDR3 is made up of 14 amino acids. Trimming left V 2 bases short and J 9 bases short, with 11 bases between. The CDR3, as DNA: TGTGCCAGCAGTTTAGTGGTCCGAGGTTCACCCCTCCACTTT. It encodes CASSLVVRGSPLHF.

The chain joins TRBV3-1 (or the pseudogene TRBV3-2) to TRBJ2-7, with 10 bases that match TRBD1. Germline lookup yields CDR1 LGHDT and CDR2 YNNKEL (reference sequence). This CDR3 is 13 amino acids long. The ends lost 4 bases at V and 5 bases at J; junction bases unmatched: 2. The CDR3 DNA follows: TGTGCCAGCAGCCGGGACAGGGGTGACGAGCAGTACTTC. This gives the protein CASSRDRGDEQYF.

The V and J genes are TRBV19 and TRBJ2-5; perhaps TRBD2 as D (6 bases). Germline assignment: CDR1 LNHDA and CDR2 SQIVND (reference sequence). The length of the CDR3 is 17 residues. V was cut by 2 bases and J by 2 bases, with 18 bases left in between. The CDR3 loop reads CASSIRSVAAPQETQYF. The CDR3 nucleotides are TGTGCCAGTAGTATAAGGAGTGTAGCGGCTCCTCAAGAGACCCAGTACTTC.

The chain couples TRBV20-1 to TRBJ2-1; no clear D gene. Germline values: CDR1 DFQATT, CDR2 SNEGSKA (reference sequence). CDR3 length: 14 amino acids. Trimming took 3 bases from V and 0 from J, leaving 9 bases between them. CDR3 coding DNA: TGCAGTGCTAGTGGCGGTAGCTCCTACAATGAGCAGTTCTTC. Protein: CSASGGSSYNEQFF.

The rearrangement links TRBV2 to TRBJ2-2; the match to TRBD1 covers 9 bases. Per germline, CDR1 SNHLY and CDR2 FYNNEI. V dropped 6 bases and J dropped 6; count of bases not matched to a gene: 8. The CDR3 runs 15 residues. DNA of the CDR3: TGTGCCAGCAGCGCCGGGACAGGGCGATCCGGGGAGCTGTTTTTT. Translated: CASSAGTGRSGELFF.

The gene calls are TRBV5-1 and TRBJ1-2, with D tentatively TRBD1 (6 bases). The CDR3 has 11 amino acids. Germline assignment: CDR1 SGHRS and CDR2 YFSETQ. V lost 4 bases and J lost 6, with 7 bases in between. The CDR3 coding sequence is TGCGCCAGCAGCGGGGGCCATGGCTACACCTTC. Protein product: CASSGGHGYTF.

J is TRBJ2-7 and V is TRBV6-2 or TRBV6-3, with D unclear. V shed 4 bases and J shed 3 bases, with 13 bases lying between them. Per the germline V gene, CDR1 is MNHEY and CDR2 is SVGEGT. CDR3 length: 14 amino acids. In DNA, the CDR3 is TGTGCCAGCAGTTCTACTCCCCTGTACTACGAGCAGTACTTC. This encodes CASSSTPLYYEQYF.